Listed here are 20 T cell receptor beta chains from one sample, sequenced in a study of molecular identifiers for immune sequencing clone quantification. TCRdb used MiXCR to reprocess the PCR reads, holding one entry per CDR3 protein. The sample lists around 300,000 distinct CDR3 sequences; over 20% were seen once. Sequencing was carried out using naive CD8+ T cells from blood, with Jurkat cell RNA spiked in. Stated subset: FACS-sorted CD8+CD4-CCR7+CD45RA+ naive T cells. The receptors were sampled from a human donor in good health. Some libraries in this study had Jurkat cell RNA spiked in.

The genes are TRBV5-6 and TRBJ2-3; 7 bases align to TRBD1. Germline lookup yields CDR1 SGHDT and CDR2 YYEEEE. The trim removed 7 bases at V and 3 bases at J, leaving 8 bases unmatched. The CDR3 consists of 14 residues. CDR3 DNA: TGTGCCAGCGGCCCAGGGACAGCGACAGATACGCAGTATTTT. It yields the protein CASGPGTATDTQYF.

In its sample, this clonotype was seen a few times. V is TRBV13 and J is TRBJ2-1; TRBD2 matches at 9 bases. The germline V gene encodes CDR1 PRHDT and CDR2 FYEKMQ (reference sequence). The CDR3 contains 16 residues. Trimming removed 5 bases from V and 9 bases from J; junction bases left unmatched: 14. The CDR3 nucleotides are TGTGCCAGCAGCCCGACTTGGCGGGGGGGCCGGGGTGAGCAGTTCTTC. The encoded protein is CASSPTWRGGRGEQFF.

V usage is TRBV13 and J usage is TRBJ1-4; D not resolved. The length of the CDR3 is 15 residues. Trimming took off 5 bases at V and 0 bases at J, with 10 bases between the two ends. Germline V lookup: CDR1 PRHDT, CDR2 FYEKMQ (reference sequence). CDR3 DNA sequence: TGTGCCAGCAGCCCTGGACTTGCAACTAATGAAAAACTGTTTTTT. It specifies CASSPGLATNEKLFF.

The J gene is TRBJ2-7, the V gene TRBV18; D uncertain. Trimming stripped 5 bases from V and 2 bases from J, with 13 bases between. Per germline, CDR1 KGHSH and CDR2 LQKENI. This CDR3 is 14 amino acids long. The CDR3 here is CASSKPDRPYEQYF. Here the CDR3 DNA reads TGTGCCAGCTCAAAACCGGACCGTCCCTACGAGCAGTACTTC.

This clonotype was observed many times. The chain links TRBV29-1 to TRBJ1-1, with D perhaps matching TRBD1 (5 bases). This CDR3 region has 13 residues. CDR1 is SQVTM, CDR2 ANQGSEA, per germline. Trimming left V 4 bases short and J 0 bases short, with 9 bases between. CDR3 sequence (DNA): TGCAGCGTTGTGGGGGTTGTGAACACTGAAGCTTTCTTT. It yields the protein CSVVGVVNTEAFF.

The table lists this clonotype with many counts. J is TRBJ2-5 and V is TRBV14; possibly TRBD1 for D (5 bases). This CDR3 has 14 residues. Between the trimmed V and J ends, which lost 0 bases and 2 bases, there was a span of 7 bases. In germline, CDR1 is SGHDN, CDR2 FVKESK. The CDR3 here is CASSQDTGQETQYF. The DNA of the CDR3 is TGTGCCAGCAGCCAAGACACAGGACAAGAGACCCAGTACTTC.

This clonotype was seen many times. The chain employs TRBV4-3 and TRBJ2-5; 8 bases are a match to TRBD2. J gave up 4 bases and V 1 base, and 8 bases lay outside the gene matches. The CDR3 totals 16 residues. Germline CDR1 reads LGHNA; CDR2 reads YSLEER. The CDR3 DNA reads TGCGCCAGCAGCCAAGGATACGGGGGGGCCGGAGAGACCCAGTACTTC. Translating it yields CASSQGYGGAGETQYF.

Details on this clonotype: A read error may account for a junction end that differs from germline. The rearrangement uses TRBV20-1 and TRBJ2-2; D is unclear. Germline-derived CDR1 and CDR2 are DFQATT and SNEGSKA (reference sequence). This CDR3 has 15 amino acids. CDR3 region: CSAREVVRNAGELFF. The CDR3 coding sequence is TGCAGTGCTAGAGAAGTAGTCAGGAACGCCGGGGAGCTGTTTTTT.

The genes are TRBV4-1 and TRBJ2-7; D is ambiguous. V lost 1 base to trimming and J lost 5 bases, with 12 bases between them. The CDR3 sequence is 14 residues long. Per germline, CDR1 MGHRA and CDR2 YSYEKL. This chain's CDR3 is CASSQAPQVHEQYF. CDR3 coding DNA: TGCGCCAGCAGCCAAGCCCCTCAGGTCCACGAGCAGTACTTC.

The table lists this clonotype with many counts. This chain connects TRBV5-1 to TRBJ2-7; D not resolved. Looked up from germline, CDR1 is SGHRS and CDR2 is YFSETQ. The CDR3 is made up of 13 amino acids. V was cut by 2 bases and J by 3 bases, with 9 bases left in between. In DNA form, the CDR3 reads TGCGCCAGCAGCTTAAAGGACGGCTACGAGCAGTACTTC. This encodes CASSLKDGYEQYF.

This clonotype was recorded a few times. The chain carries TRBV5-6 and TRBJ1-6; the D is unclear. This CDR3 spans 17 amino acids. The germline gives CDR1 SGHDT, CDR2 YYEEEE. V gave up 3 bases and J gave up 6 bases, with 19 bases separating them. The CDR3 DNA follows: TGTGCCAGCAGCTCGGCTACCAATCGCTACCTTAATTCACCCCTCCACTTT. Translating it yields CASSSATNRYLNSPLHF.

This clonotype has a handful of counts. The V call is TRBV2, the J call TRBJ1-1; D uncertain. The ends were cut back, 6 bases at V and 1 base at J, with 6 bases in the middle. This CDR3 spans 12 amino acids. Germline assignment: CDR1 SNHLY and CDR2 FYNNEI. The CDR3 here is CASRRGNTEAFF. In DNA form, the CDR3 reads TGTGCCAGCAGGAGAGGGAACACTGAAGCTTTCTTT.

Of note for this clonotype: A much more abundant neighbour one base away suggests this may be a read error. The chain combines TRBV6-5 with TRBJ2-7, with D hard to call. The CDR3 runs 12 residues. The germline CDR1 and CDR2 sequences are MNHEY and SVGAGI. The CDR3 DNA sequence: TGTGCCAGCAGGAGCTTCTCCTACGAGCAGAACTTC. Translating gives CASRSFSYEQNF.

This clonotype has at least ten counts. The rearrangement joins TRBV5-4 to TRBJ2-3; perhaps TRBD2 as D (6 bases). This CDR3 spans 15 amino acids. V lost 0 bases to trimming and J lost 2 bases, with 10 bases between them. From germline, CDR1 is SGHNT and CDR2 YYREEE (reference sequence). The CDR3 region has the DNA TGTGCCAGCAGCTTGGCGGGACTCCCCACAGATACGCAGTATTTT. Protein product: CASSLAGLPTDTQYF.

The CDR3 DNA sequence: TGTGCCAGCGCGACTCTAGAAGCAGCAAGCACAGATACGCAGTATTTT. The encoded protein is CASATLEAASTDTQYF. The rearrangement uses TRBV14 and TRBJ2-3, with D uncertain. Trimming pared 8 bases from V and 0 bases from J, leaving 18 bases between. CDR3 length: 16 amino acids. In germline, CDR1 is SGHDN, CDR2 FVKESK. The variable domain in full, with the rest retrieved from reference TRBV14 and TRBJ2-3, is EAGVTQFPSHSVIEKGQTVTLRCDPISGHDNLYWYRRVMGKEIKFLLHFVKESKQDESGMPNNRFLAERTGGTYSTLKVQPAELEDSGVYFCASATLEAASTDTQYFGPGTRLTVL.

In regard to this clonotype: A junction end diverges from the germline sequence, so it may reflect a read error. The genes are TRBV6-5 and TRBJ2-2; D is unresolved. Germline V gene data show CDR1 as MNHEY and CDR2 as SVGAGI. The CDR3 contains 12 residues. Written as DNA, the CDR3 is TGTGCCGGCAGTTATGTGTCCGGGGAGCTGTTTTTT. Its translation is CAGSYVSGELFF.

The chain couples TRBV11-2 to TRBJ2-5, with D uncertain. Trimming removed 1 base from V and 1 base from J, with 7 bases in between. The germline CDR1 and CDR2 sequences are SGHAT and FQNNGV. CDR3 size: 14 residues. The CDR3: CASSLGSIQETQYF. As DNA, the CDR3 is TGTGCCAGCAGCTTAGGGTCTATCCAAGAGACCCAGTACTTC.

This clonotype appeared many times. The CDR3 sequence: CSGLQPGGRYGYTF. CDR3 DNA: TGCAGCGGTTTACAGCCCGGTGGCCGCTATGGCTACACCTTC. The J gene is TRBJ1-2, the V gene TRBV29-1; D remains unclear. This CDR3 is 14 amino acids long. Germline values: CDR1 SQVTM, CDR2 ANQGSEA. The V end was cut by 7 bases, the J end by 4 bases, with 19 bases between.

This clonotype came up many times. V and J are TRBV7-9 and TRBJ2-2; D is ambiguous. The ends were cut back, 7 bases at V and 2 bases at J, with 14 bases in the middle. CDR1 and CDR2 from the germline V gene are SEHNR and FQNEAQ (reference sequence). The CDR3 covers 15 residues. The CDR3 sequence: CASTFLGFNTGELFF. The CDR3 nucleotides are TGTGCCAGCACCTTCTTGGGGTTCAACACCGGGGAGCTGTTTTTT.

The V and J genes are TRBV27 and TRBJ2-3; the match to TRBD2 covers 14 bases. With 4 bases clipped from V and 3 bases from J, the junction kept 3 bases outside the gene matches. CDR3 length: 16 amino acids. Germline loops: CDR1 MNHEY, CDR2 SMNVEV (reference sequence). The CDR3 protein is CASSSRTSGRTDTQYF. The CDR3, as DNA: TGTGCCAGCAGTTCGCGGACTAGCGGGAGGACAGATACGCAGTATTTT.